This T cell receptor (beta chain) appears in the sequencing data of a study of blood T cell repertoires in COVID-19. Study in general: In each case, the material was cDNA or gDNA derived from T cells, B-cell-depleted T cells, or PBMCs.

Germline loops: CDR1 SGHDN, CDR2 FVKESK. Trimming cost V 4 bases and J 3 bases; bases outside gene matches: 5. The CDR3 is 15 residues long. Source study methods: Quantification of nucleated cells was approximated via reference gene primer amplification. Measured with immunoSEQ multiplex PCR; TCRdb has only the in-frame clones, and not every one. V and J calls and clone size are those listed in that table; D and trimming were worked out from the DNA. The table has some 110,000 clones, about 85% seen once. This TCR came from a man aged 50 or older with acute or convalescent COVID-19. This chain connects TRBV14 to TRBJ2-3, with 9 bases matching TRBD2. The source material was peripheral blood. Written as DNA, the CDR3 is TGTGCCAGCAGCCCGAAGCGGGGGGCGACAGATACGCAGTATTTT. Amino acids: CASSPKRGATDTQYF.